Below are 2 T cell receptor beta chains sequenced from a single sample in a study of blood T cell repertoires in COVID-19. The assay was immunoSEQ multiplex PCR, and TCRdb's table has in-frame clones only and misses some. The table shows 150,000 to 200,000 clones, with 65% to 80% occurring only once. Material for sequencing was peripheral blood. The receptors stem from a man in his 60s with acute or convalescent COVID-19.

The rearrangement uses TRBV4-3 and TRBJ1-4, with D tentatively TRBD1 (5 bases). CDR3 length: 15 residues. Germline CDR1 reads LGHNA; CDR2 reads YSLEER. V was cut by 0 bases and J by 8 bases, with 13 bases left in between. The CDR3 protein is CASSQDRGIGEKLFF. The DNA for the CDR3 is TGCGCCAGCAGCCAAGATCGGGGGATAGGAGAAAAACTGTTTTTT.

This clone was detected ten times or more. The rearrangement links TRBV12-3 or TRBV12-4 to TRBJ1-1; D gene unclear. CDR3 size: 11 residues. Trimming cost V 8 bases and J 6 bases, with 10 bases left between them. The CDR3 region is CASAVMSEAFF. CDR3 bases: TGTGCCAGCGCAGTCATGTCTGAAGCTTTCTTT.